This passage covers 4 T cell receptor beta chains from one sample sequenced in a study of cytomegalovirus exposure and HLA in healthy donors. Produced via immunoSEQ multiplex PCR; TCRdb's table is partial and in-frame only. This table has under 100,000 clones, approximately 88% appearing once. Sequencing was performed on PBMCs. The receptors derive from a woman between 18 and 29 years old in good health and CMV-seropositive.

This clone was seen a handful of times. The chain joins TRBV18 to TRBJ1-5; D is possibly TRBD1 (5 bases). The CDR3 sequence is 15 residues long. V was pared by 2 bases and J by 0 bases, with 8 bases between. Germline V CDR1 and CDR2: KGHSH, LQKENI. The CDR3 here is CASSPGQGSNQPQHF. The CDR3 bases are TGTGCCAGCTCACCAGGGCAGGGTAGCAATCAGCCCCAGCATTTT.

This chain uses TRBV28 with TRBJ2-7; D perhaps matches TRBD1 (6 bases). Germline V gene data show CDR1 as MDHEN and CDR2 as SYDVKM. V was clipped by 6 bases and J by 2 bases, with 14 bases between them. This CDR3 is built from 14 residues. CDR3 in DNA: TGTGCCAGCAGCCACCATGGACAGCCCTACGAGCAGTACTTC. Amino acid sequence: CASSHHGQPYEQYF.

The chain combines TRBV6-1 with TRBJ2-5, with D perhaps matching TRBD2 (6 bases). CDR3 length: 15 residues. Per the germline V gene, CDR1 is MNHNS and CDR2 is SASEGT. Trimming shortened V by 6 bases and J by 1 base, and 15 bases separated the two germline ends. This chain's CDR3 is CASSSGREIQETQYF. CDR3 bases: TGTGCCAGCAGCTCGGGGCGGGAAATCCAAGAGACCCAGTACTTC.

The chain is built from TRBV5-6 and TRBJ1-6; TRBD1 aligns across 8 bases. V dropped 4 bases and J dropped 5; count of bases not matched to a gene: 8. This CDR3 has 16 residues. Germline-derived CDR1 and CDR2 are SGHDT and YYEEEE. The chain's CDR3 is CASSIQTGDNNSPLHF. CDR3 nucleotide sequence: TGTGCCAGCAGCATTCAGACAGGGGACAATAATTCACCCCTCCACTTT.